The clone carrying this T cell receptor (beta chain) was picked up a small number of times. This sample was included in a study of long-term antiretroviral therapy in people with HIV. The assay used was immunoSEQ (version v3.0), run at survey level. Profiled with immunoSEQ multiplex PCR; TCRdb holds only in-frame clones, not every one. In the table there are about 24,000 clones, more than 75% of which are singletons. V gave up 7 bases and J gave up 0 bases, with 13 bases separating them. The V gene's germline CDR1 is ENHRY and CDR2 SYGVKD. The CDR3 spans 14 residues. The rearrangement uses TRBV10-3 and TRBJ2-7; the D is unclear. The material was unsorted PBMCs, obtained 4.4 years after starting antiretroviral therapy. This sequence was found in a man aged 25 to 40 with HIV. The CDR3 region is CAITASPSSYEQYF. The CDR3 DNA reads as TGTGCCATCACAGCCTCACCCAGCTCCTACGAGCAGTACTTC.